The clone carrying this T cell receptor (beta chain) was observed at least ten times. Its antigen is not known. This sample stems from a study of T-cell reconstitution after alpha-beta-depleted transplantation in children. Study-wide findings and caveats: T cells produced anew were the main source of T-cell counts and diversity one year after transplant. Several hundred expanded graft clones reportedly supplied alpha-beta T cells about two months after transplant. The high TCRbeta diversity at day 60 in some patients came from surviving recipient T cells and thymic progenitors.

Preparation of the TCRbeta library used unique molecular identifiers. TCRdb re-called the PCR reads with MiXCR, one entry per CDR3 protein. Seen here are roughly 200,000 distinct CDR3 sequences, roughly 6.6% observed once, and the top ten hold 5.5% to 6.5%. This CDR3 comprises 15 residues. The germline V and J ends were trimmed by 5 bases and 4 bases, with 14 bases remaining between them. Germline CDR1 and CDR2: SEHNR and FQNEAQ (reference sequence). Here the sequenced sample was PBMCs, taken before TCRalphabeta/CD19-depleted stem cell transplant. The chain combines TRBV7-9 with TRBJ1-4, with a weak D call TRBD1 (5 bases). This clonotype originated in a boy aged 2-15 years with acute lymphoblastic leukemia, due to receive a stem cell transplant. The CDR3 reads CASSPRQMHNEKLFF. In DNA, the CDR3 is TGTGCCAGCAGCCCGAGACAGATGCATAATGAAAAACTGTTTTTT.